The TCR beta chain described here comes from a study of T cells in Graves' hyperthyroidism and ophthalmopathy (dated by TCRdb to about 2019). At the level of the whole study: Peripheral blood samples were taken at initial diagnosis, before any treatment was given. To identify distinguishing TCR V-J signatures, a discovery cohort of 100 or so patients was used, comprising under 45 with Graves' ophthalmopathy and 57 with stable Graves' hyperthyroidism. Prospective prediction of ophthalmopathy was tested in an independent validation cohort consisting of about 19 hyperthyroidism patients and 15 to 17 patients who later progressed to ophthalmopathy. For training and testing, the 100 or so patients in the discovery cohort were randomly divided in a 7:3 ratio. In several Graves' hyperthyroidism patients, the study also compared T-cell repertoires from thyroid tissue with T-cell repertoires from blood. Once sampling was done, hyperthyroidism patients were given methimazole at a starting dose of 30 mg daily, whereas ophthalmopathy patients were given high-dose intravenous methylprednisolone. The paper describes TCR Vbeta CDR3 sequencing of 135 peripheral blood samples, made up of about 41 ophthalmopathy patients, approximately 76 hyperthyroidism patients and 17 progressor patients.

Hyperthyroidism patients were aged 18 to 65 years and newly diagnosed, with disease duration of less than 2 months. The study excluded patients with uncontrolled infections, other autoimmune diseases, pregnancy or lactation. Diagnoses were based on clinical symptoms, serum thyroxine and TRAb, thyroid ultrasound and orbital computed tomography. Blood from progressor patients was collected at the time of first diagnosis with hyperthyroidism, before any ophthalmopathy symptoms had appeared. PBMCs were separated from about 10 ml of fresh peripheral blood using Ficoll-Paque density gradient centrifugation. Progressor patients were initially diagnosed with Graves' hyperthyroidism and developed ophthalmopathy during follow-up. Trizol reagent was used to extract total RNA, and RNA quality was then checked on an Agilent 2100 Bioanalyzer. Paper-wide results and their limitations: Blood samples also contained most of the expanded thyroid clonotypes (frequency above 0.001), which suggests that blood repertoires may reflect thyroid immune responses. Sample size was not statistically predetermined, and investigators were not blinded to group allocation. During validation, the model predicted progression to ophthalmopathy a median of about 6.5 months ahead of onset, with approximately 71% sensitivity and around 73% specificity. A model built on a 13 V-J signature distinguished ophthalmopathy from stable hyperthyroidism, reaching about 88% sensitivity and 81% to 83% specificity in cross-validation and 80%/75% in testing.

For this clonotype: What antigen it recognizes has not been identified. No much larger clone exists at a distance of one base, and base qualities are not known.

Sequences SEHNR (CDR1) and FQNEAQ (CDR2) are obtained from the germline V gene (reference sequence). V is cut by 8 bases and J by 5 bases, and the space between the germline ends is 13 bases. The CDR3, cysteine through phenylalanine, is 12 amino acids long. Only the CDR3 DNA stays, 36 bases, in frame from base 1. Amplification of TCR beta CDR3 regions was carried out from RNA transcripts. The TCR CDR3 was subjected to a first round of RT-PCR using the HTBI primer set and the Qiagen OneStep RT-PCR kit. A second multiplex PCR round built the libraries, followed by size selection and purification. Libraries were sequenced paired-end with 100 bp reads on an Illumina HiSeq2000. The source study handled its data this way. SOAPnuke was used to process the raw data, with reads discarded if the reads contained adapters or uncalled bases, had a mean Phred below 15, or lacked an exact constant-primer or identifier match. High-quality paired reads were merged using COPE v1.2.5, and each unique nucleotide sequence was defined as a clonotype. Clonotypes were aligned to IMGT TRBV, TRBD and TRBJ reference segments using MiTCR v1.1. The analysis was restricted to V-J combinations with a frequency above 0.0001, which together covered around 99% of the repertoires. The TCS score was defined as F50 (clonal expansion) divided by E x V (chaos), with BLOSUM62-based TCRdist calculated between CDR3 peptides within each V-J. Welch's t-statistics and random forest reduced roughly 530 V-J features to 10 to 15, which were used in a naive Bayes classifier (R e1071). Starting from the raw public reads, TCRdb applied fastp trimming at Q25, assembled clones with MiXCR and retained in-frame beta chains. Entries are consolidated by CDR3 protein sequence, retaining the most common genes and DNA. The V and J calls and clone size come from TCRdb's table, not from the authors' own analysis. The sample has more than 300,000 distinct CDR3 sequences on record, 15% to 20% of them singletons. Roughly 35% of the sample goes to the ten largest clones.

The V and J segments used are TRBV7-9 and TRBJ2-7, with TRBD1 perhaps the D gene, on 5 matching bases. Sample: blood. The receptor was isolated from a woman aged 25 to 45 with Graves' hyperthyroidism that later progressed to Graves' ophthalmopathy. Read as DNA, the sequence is TGTGCCAGCTCCGGTCAGGGCCACGAGCAGTACTTC. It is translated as CASSGQGHEQYF.